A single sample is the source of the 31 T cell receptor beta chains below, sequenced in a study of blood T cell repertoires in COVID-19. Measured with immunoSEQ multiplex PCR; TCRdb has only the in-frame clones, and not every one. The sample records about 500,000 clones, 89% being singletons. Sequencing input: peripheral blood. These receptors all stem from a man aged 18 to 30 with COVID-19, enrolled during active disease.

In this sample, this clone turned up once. In DNA, the CDR3 is TGTGCCAGCAGTGAAGCGCGGAACACCCTCGGGACCCAGTACTTC. As protein: CASSEARNTLGTQYF. The V gene is TRBV6-1, the J gene TRBJ2-5; no definite D call. In germline, CDR1 is MNHNS, CDR2 SASEGT. The CDR3 has 15 residues. The V end lost 0 bases, the J end lost 7 bases, and 15 bases lay between the germline ends.

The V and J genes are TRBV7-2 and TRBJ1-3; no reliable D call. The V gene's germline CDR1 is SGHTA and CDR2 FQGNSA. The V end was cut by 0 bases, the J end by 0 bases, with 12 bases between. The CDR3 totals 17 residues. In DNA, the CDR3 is TGTGCCAGCAGCTTAGCCCCGAGCTCAAACTCTGGAAACACCATATATTTT. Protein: CASSLAPSSNSGNTIYF.

The CDR3 sequence: CASSPPWLTGELFF. CDR3 sequence (DNA): TGTGCCAGCTCACCACCGTGGCTCACCGGGGAGCTGTTTTTT. The V gene is TRBV18, the J gene TRBJ2-2; D unresolved. The CDR3 contains 14 residues. CDR1 and CDR2 (germline): KGHSH, LQKENI. V lost 0 bases and J 4 bases, leaving 6 bases between the germline ends.

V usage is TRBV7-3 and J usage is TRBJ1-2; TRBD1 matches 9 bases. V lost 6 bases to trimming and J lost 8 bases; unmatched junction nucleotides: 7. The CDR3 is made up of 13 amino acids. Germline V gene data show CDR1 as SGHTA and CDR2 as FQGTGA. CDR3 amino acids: CASSKDRGDGYTF. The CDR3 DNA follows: TGTGCCAGCAGTAAGGACAGGGGTGACGGCTACACCTTC.

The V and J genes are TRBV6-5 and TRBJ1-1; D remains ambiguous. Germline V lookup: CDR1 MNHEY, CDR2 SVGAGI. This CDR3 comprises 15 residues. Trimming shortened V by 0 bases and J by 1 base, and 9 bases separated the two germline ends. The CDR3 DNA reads TGTGCCAGCAGTTACTCGAACAGAAAGAACACTGAAGCTTTCTTT. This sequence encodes CASSYSNRKNTEAFF.

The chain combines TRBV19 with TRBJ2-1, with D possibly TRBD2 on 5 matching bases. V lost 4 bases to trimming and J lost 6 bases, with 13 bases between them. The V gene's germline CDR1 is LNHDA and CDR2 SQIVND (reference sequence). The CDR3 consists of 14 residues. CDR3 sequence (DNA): TGTGCCAGTAGTACGAGGGTGGGGTTCAATGAGCAGTTCTTC. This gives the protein CASSTRVGFNEQFF.

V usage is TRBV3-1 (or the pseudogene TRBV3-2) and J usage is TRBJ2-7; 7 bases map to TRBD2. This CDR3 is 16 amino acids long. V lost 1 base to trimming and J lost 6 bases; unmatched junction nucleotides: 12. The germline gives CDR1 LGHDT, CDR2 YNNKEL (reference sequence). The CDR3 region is CASSQGLARTGGEQYF. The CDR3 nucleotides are TGTGCCAGCAGCCAAGGGCTTGCTCGGACGGGGGGCGAGCAGTACTTC.

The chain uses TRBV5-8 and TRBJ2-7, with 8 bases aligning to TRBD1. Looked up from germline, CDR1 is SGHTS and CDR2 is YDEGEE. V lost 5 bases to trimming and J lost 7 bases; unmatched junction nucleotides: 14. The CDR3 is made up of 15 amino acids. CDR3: CASSYRTGMAGEQYF. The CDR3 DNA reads TGTGCCAGCAGTTACAGGACAGGGATGGCGGGTGAGCAGTACTTC.

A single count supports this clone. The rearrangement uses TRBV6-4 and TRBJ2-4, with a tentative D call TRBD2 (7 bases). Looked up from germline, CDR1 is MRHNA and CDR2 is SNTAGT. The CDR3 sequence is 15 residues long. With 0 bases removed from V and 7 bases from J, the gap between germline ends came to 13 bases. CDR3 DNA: TGTGCCAGCAGTGACTCCCCAGGGAGGGGGAACATTCAGTACTTC. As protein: CASSDSPGRGNIQYF.

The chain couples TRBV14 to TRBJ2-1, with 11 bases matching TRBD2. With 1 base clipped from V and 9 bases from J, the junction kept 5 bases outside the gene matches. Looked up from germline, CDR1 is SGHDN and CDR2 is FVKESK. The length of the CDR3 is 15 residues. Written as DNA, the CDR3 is TGTGCCAGCAGCCAAGGAGTAGCGGGAGGGGGTGAGCAGTTCTTC. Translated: CASSQGVAGGGEQFF.

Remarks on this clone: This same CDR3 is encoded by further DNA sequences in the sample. Here the CDR3 DNA reads TGTGCCAGCAGTTTAAGAGGGTACGAGCAGTACTTC. Translated: CASSLRGYEQYF. The gene calls are TRBV12-3 or TRBV12-4 and TRBJ2-7, with D possibly being TRBD2 (5 bases). The CDR3 covers 12 residues. The V end was cut by 2 bases, the J end by 4 bases, with 6 bases between.

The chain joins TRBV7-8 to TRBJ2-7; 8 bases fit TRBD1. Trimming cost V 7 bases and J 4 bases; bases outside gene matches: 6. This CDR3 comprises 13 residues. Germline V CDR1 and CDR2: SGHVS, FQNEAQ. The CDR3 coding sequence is TGTGCCAGCAAAGGCAGGGGGCGGTACGAGCAGTACTTC. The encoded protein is CASKGRGRYEQYF.

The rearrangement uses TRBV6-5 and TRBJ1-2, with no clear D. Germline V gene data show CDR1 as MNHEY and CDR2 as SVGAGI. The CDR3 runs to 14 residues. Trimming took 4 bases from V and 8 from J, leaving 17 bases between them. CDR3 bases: TGTGCCAGCAGTTCGATAGACCAGGCAGGAGGCTACACCTTC. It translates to CASSSIDQAGGYTF.

The CDR3 loop is CASGFDSTYEQYF. CDR3 sequence (DNA): TGTGCTAGTGGTTTTGACAGCACCTACGAGCAGTACTTC. The chain links TRBV12-5 to TRBJ2-7; D may be TRBD1 (5 bases). The CDR3 has 13 amino acids. V lost 3 bases to trimming and J lost 2 bases, with 8 bases between them. Germline values: CDR1 LGHNT, CDR2 FRNRAP.

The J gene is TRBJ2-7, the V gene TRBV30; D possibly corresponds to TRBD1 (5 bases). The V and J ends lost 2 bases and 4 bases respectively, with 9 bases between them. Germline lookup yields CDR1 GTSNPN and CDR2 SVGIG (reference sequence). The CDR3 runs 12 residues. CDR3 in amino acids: CAWSRQTYEQYF. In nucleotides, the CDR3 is TGTGCCTGGAGTCGACAGACTTACGAGCAGTACTTC. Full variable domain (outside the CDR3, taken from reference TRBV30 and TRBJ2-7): SQTIHQWPATLVQPVGSPLSLECTVEGTSNPNLYWYRQAAGRGLQLLFYSVGIGQISSEVPQNLSASRPQDRQFILSSKKLLLSDSGFYLCAWSRQTYEQYFGPGTRLTVT.

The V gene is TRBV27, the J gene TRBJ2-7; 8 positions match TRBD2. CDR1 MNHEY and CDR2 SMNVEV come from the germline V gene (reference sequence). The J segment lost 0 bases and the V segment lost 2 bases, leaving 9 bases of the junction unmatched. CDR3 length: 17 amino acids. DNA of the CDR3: TGTGCCAGCAGTTTACACCCAACTAGCGGTAGCTCCTACGAGCAGTACTTC. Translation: CASSLHPTSGSSYEQYF.

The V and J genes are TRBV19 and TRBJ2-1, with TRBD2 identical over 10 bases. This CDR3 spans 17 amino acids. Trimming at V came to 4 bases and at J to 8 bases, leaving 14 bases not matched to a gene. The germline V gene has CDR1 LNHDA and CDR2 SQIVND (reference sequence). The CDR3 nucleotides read TGTGCCAGTAGTAGATCTAGCGGGAGACGGGCACTCGATGAGCAGTTCTTC. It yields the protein CASSRSSGRRALDEQFF.

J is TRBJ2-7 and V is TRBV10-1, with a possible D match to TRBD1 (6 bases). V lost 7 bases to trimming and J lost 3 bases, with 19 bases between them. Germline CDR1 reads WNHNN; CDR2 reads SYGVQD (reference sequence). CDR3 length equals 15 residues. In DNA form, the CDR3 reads TGCGCCAGCACCGAACCGGGACACCCTGTCTACGAGCAGTACTTC. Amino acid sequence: CASTEPGHPVYEQYF.

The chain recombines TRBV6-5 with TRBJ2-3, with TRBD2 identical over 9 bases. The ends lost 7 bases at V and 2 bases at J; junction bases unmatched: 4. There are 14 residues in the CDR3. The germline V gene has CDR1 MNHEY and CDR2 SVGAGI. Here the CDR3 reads CASISGRLTDTQYF. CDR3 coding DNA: TGTGCCAGCATTAGCGGGAGACTCACAGATACGCAGTATTTT.

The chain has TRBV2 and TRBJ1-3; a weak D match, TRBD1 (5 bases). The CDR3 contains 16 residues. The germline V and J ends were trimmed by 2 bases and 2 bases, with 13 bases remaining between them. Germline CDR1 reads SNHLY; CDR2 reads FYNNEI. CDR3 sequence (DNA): TGTGCCAGCAGTGAAAATCGGGGGGTCGCTGGAAACACCATATATTTT. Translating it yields CASSENRGVAGNTIYF.

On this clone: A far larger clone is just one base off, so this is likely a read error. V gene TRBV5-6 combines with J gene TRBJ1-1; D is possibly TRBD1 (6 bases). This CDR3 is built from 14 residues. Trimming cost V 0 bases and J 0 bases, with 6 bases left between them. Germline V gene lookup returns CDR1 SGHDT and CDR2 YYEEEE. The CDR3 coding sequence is TGTGCCAGCAGCTTGGGACAGGTGAACACTGAAGCTTTCTTT. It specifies CASSLGQVNTEAFF. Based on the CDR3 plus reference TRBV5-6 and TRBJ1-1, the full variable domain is DAGVTQSPTHLIKTRGQQVTLRCSPKSGHDTVSWYQQALGQGPQFIFQYYEEEERQRGNFPDRFSGHQFPNYSSELNVNALLLGDSALYLCASSLGQVNTEAFFGQGTRLTVV.

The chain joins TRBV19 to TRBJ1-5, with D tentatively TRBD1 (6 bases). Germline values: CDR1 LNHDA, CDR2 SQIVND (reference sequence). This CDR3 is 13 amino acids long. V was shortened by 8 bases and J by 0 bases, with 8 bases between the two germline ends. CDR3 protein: CASHRDSNQPQHF. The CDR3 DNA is TGTGCCAGTCACAGGGATAGCAATCAGCCCCAGCATTTT.

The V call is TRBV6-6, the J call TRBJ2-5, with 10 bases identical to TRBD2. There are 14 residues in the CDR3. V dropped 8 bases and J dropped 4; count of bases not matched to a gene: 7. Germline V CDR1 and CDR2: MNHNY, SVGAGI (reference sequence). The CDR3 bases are TGTGCCAGCGGCCTAGCGGGAGCGCCAGAGACCCAGTACTTC. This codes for CASGLAGAPETQYF.

The DNA of the CDR3 is TGTGCCACCGTAGCGGGAGAGAACTACAATGAGCAGTTCTTC. Its protein is CATVAGENYNEQFF. V usage is TRBV24-1 and J usage is TRBJ2-1, with 9 bases fitting TRBD2. Germline trimming cut 9 bases from V and 3 bases from J; bases unmatched to any gene: 5. The CDR3 loop spans 14 amino acids. Germline CDR1 and CDR2: KGHDR and SFDVKD.

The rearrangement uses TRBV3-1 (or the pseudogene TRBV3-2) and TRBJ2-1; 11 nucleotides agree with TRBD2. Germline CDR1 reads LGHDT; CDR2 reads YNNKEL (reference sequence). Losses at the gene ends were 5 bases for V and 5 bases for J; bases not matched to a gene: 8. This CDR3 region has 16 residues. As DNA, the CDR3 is TGTGCCAGCAGCGAAATAGCGGGAGGGATCGACAATGAGCAGTTCTTC. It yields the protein CASSEIAGGIDNEQFF.

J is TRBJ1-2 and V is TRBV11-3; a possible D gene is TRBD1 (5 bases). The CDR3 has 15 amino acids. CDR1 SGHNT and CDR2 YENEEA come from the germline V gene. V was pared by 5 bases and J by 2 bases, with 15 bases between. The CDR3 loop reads CASSTSLTDNYGYTF. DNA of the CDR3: TGTGCCAGCAGCACCTCTTTGACAGACAACTATGGCTACACCTTC.

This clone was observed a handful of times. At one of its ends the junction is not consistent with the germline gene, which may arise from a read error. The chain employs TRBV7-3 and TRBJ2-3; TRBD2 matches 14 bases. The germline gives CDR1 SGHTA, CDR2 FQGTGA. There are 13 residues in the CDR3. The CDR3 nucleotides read TGTGCCAGCAGCTCCCGGACTAGCGGGAGGCTAGTTTTT. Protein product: CASSSRTSGRLVF. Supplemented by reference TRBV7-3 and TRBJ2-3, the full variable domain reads GAGVSQTPSNKVTEKGKYVELRCDPISGHTALYWYRQSLGQGPEFLIYFQGTGAADDSGLPNDRFFAVRPEGSVSTLKIQRTERGDSAVYLCASSSRTSGRLVFGPGTRLTVL.

This CDR3 reads CASSQEGAGGFSGNTIYF. The CDR3 region has the DNA TGTGCCAGCAGCCAAGAAGGCGCAGGGGGCTTCTCTGGAAACACCATATATTTT. The chain employs TRBV3-1 (or the pseudogene TRBV3-2) and TRBJ1-3, with 8 bases aligning to TRBD1. Germline V gene lookup returns CDR1 LGHDT and CDR2 YNNKEL (reference sequence). Unmatched junction bases numbered 7, after V lost 0 bases and J lost 0 bases. The CDR3 sequence is 18 residues long.

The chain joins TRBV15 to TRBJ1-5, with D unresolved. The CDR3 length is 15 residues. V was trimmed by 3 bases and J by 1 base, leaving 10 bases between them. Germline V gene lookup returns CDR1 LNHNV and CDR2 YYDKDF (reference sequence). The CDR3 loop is CATSSPPVSNQPQHF. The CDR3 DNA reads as TGTGCCACCAGCAGCCCCCCAGTAAGCAATCAGCCCCAGCATTTT.

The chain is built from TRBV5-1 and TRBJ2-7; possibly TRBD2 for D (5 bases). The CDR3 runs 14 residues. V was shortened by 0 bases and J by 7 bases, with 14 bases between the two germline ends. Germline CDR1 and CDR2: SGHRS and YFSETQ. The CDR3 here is CASSLAWRAGEQYF. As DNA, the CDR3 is TGCGCCAGCAGCTTGGCGTGGCGGGCTGGGGAGCAGTACTTC.

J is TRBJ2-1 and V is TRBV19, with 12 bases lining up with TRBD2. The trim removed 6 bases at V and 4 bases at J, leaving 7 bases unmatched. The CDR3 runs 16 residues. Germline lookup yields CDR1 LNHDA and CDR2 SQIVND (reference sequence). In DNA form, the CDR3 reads TGTGCCAGTAGCCCTTCCGGGACTAGCGGGTACAATGAGCAGTTCTTC. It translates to CASSPSGTSGYNEQFF.